These 23 T cell receptor beta chains were sequenced from one sample in a study of OX40 agonist ivuxolimab in advanced cancers. Some clones are missing from TCRdb's copy, which holds only in-frame ones; the method was immunoSEQ multiplex PCR. The sample yields some 42,000 clones, about 81% seen once. Source: CD4+ or CD8+ T cells sorted from blood, taken in a trial of the OX40 agonist ivuxolimab. The receptors shown here come from an adult with an advanced solid tumor such as melanoma, head and neck, liver or kidney cancer.

The chain has TRBV7-2 and TRBJ2-1; 8 positions agree with TRBD1. This CDR3 is built from 15 residues. Germline V gene lookup returns CDR1 SGHTA and CDR2 FQGNSA. V shed 4 bases and J 9 bases; nucleotides not matched to a gene: 11. CDR3 DNA sequence: TGTGCCAGCAGCTCGGACAGGGCCCAATGGAGTGAGCAGTTCTTC. It translates to CASSSDRAQWSEQFF. The full variable domain, completed using reference TRBV7-2 and TRBJ2-1, is GAGVSQSPSNKVTEKGKDVELRCDPISGHTALYWYRQSLGQGLEFLIYFQGNSAPDKSGLPSDRFSAERTGGSVSTLTIQRTQQEDSAVYLCASSSDRAQWSEQFFGPGTRLTVL.

V and J are TRBV5-4 and TRBJ2-3; 15 positions agree with TRBD2. This CDR3 region has 17 residues. J gave up 5 bases and V 4 bases, and 8 bases lay outside the gene matches. Germline V gene sequence: CDR1 SGHNT, CDR2 YYREEE (reference sequence). DNA of the CDR3: TGTGCCAGCAGCCGAGGACTAGCGGGAGGGCAAGAAGATACGCAGTATTTT. It translates to CASSRGLAGGQEDTQYF.

The chain couples TRBV5-6 to TRBJ2-7, with unresolved D. Germline lookup yields CDR1 SGHDT and CDR2 YYEEEE. Trimming removed 2 bases from V and 2 bases from J, with 14 bases in between. The CDR3 is 15 residues long. CDR3 nucleotide sequence: TGTGCCAGCAGCTTAGGGTACCCCACTCCCTACGAGCAGTACTTC. Its translation: CASSLGYPTPYEQYF.

The J gene is TRBJ2-1, the V gene TRBV7-3; 11 bases are a match to TRBD1. The germline CDR1 and CDR2 sequences are SGHTA and FQGTGA. This CDR3 has 15 residues. V gave up 4 bases and J gave up 4 bases; unmatched junction bases: 3. The CDR3 sequence: CASSSGTGGYNEQFF. The CDR3 DNA reads TGTGCCAGCAGCTCCGGGACAGGGGGGTACAATGAGCAGTTCTTC.

The gene calls are TRBV14 and TRBJ1-3, with TRBD1 identical over 7 bases. CDR3 length: 17 amino acids. Germline CDR1 SGHDN, CDR2 FVKESK. The V gene end was trimmed by 4 bases and the J gene end by 0 bases; junction bases not matched to a gene: 9. CDR3 DNA: TGTGCCAGCAGCCGCTTGGACAGGTCAAACTCTGGAAACACCATATATTTT. Encoded protein: CASSRLDRSNSGNTIYF.

The chain links TRBV9 to TRBJ2-7; no firm D call. CDR1 is SGDLS and CDR2 is YYNGEE in the germline V gene. This CDR3 has 14 residues. The V gene lost 4 bases and the J gene lost 0 bases, with 11 bases spanning the gap. The CDR3 sequence: CASSPKESSYEQYF. The CDR3 DNA follows: TGTGCCAGCAGCCCTAAGGAGAGCTCCTACGAGCAGTACTTC.

The chain couples TRBV6-5 to TRBJ2-3; 8 bases map to TRBD2. The trim removed 4 bases at V and 2 bases at J, leaving 5 bases unmatched. The CDR3 has 15 amino acids. In germline, CDR1 is MNHEY, CDR2 SVGAGI. CDR3 coding DNA: TGTGCCAGCAGTTGGAAGCGGGAGTTCACAGATACGCAGTATTTT. It translates to CASSWKREFTDTQYF.

This chain uses TRBV9 with TRBJ1-2; a weak D match, TRBD1 (5 bases). From germline, CDR1 is SGDLS and CDR2 YYNGEE. Trimming removed 0 bases at V and 6 bases at J, with 15 bases between. This CDR3 contains 15 residues. The CDR3 region is CASSVEVRETNGYTF. DNA for the CDR3: TGTGCCAGCAGCGTAGAAGTCAGGGAAACAAATGGCTACACCTTC.

V is TRBV11-1 and J is TRBJ2-7; D may be TRBD1 or TRBD2 (7 bases each). Germline loops: CDR1 SGHAT, CDR2 FQDESV (reference sequence). This CDR3 region has 14 residues. Trimming took 5 bases from V and 3 from J, leaving 14 bases between them. The CDR3 sequence: CASSPDREGYEQYF. CDR3 nucleotides: TGTGCCAGCAGCCCCGACAGGGAGGGCTACGAGCAGTACTTC.

The chain is built from TRBV7-2 and TRBJ2-7, with TRBD1 as a possible D gene (6 bases). The germline V gene encodes CDR1 SGHTA and CDR2 FQGNSA. V was pared by 4 bases and J by 3 bases, with 10 bases between. CDR3 length: 13 residues. The CDR3 DNA is TGTGCCAGCAGCTCACAGGGAAACTACGAGCAGTACTTC. This sequence encodes CASSSQGNYEQYF.

This clone appeared once. The chain links TRBV7-3 to TRBJ1-1; a possible D gene is TRBD1 (6 bases). With 4 bases removed from V and 3 bases from J, the gap between germline ends came to 12 bases. CDR1 and CDR2 from the germline V gene are SGHTA and FQGTGA. The CDR3 consists of 14 residues. CDR3: CASSSTGADTEAFF. For the CDR3, the DNA is TGTGCCAGCAGCTCGACAGGCGCCGACACTGAAGCTTTCTTT.

The V and J genes are TRBV29-1 and TRBJ2-1, with 8 bases matching TRBD2. The CDR3 has 12 residues. Trimming cost V 5 bases and J 5 bases; bases outside gene matches: 2. Germline CDR1 and CDR2: SQVTM and ANQGSEA. CDR3 nucleotide sequence: TGCAGCGTTTCGGGAGGGCACAATGAGCAGTTCTTC. Translation gives CSVSGGHNEQFF.

The chain recombines TRBV27 with TRBJ2-1, with no clear D. The CDR3 length is 14 residues. V gave up 6 bases and J gave up 0 bases, with 9 bases separating them. Germline loops: CDR1 MNHEY, CDR2 SMNVEV (reference sequence). CDR3 sequence (DNA): TGTGCCAGCAGGGAGCTAAGCTCCTACAATGAGCAGTTCTTC. Its protein is CASRELSSYNEQFF.

CDR3 DNA sequence: TGTGCCAGCACCTCACGGAGGGATTATGGCTACACCTTC. It encodes CASTSRRDYGYTF. This chain uses TRBV11-3 with TRBJ1-2; no reliable D call. This CDR3 has 13 amino acids. V lost 7 bases and J 5 bases, leaving 14 bases between the germline ends. CDR1 SGHNT and CDR2 YENEEA come from the germline V gene.

The CDR3 DNA is TGTGCCAGCAGTGAAGGGCGGCCCTCCTACAATGAGCAGTTCTTC. Protein sequence: CASSEGRPSYNEQFF. The chain couples TRBV6-1 to TRBJ2-1; D remains unclear. Germline V gene lookup returns CDR1 MNHNS and CDR2 SASEGT. V shed 1 base and J shed 0 bases, with 7 bases lying between them. There are 15 residues in the CDR3.

The J gene is TRBJ2-1, the V gene TRBV11-3; 7 nucleotides agree with TRBD2. V lost 5 bases to trimming and J lost 3 bases; unmatched junction nucleotides: 7. Germline-derived CDR1 and CDR2 are SGHNT and YENEEA. The CDR3 totals 15 residues. The CDR3 reads CASSARGGSYNEQFF. The CDR3 DNA is TGTGCCAGCAGCGCCCGGGGCGGGAGCTACAATGAGCAGTTCTTC.

This clone has only a few counts. The genes are TRBV7-2 and TRBJ2-1; 9 bases are a match to TRBD1. The V gene end was trimmed by 4 bases and the J gene end by 14 bases; junction bases not matched to a gene: 27. The CDR3 is 19 amino acids. The germline V gene has CDR1 SGHTA and CDR2 FQGNSA. The chain's CDR3 is CASSSDLLYPGQGEGGEFF. The CDR3 DNA sequence: TGTGCCAGCAGCTCCGACCTACTATATCCGGGACAGGGTGAGGGCGGGGAGTTCTTC.

The V gene is TRBV7-6, the J gene TRBJ1-5, with D possibly TRBD1 on 6 matching bases. Looked up from germline, CDR1 is SGHVS and CDR2 is FNYEAQ. Trimming left V 3 bases short and J 9 bases short, with 12 bases between. This CDR3 contains 13 residues. The CDR3 protein is CASSLDRGGPQHF. DNA of the CDR3: TGTGCCAGCAGCTTGGACAGAGGAGGGCCCCAGCATTTT.

The rearrangement uses TRBV7-2 and TRBJ2-2; tentatively, D is TRBD2 (5 bases). The CDR3 contains 16 residues. Germline CDR1 SGHTA, CDR2 FQGNSA. V was pared by 4 bases and J by 4 bases, with 16 bases between. The CDR3: CASSWPGLAATGELFF. DNA for the CDR3: TGTGCCAGCAGCTGGCCCGGCCTAGCTGCCACCGGGGAGCTGTTTTTT.

The chain uses TRBV2 and TRBJ1-1; D call uncertain. The CDR3 runs to 13 residues. Germline-derived CDR1 and CDR2 are SNHLY and FYNNEI. V lost 5 bases and J 4 bases, leaving 11 bases between the germline ends. The CDR3 sequence: CASSSGSSTEAFF. DNA for the CDR3: TGTGCCAGCAGTAGCGGATCCTCCACTGAAGCTTTCTTT.

The chain links TRBV11-2 to TRBJ2-2; 7 nucleotides match TRBD1. The trim removed 3 bases at V and 4 bases at J, leaving 8 bases unmatched. CDR1 is SGHAT and CDR2 is FQNNGV in the germline V gene. The CDR3 totals 16 residues. The CDR3 nucleotides read TGTGCCAGCAGCTTCGAGGGGGCCACCAGCACCGGGGAGCTGTTTTTT. This encodes CASSFEGATSTGELFF.

This chain connects TRBV7-6 to TRBJ2-5, with no clear D. CDR1 SGHVS and CDR2 FNYEAQ come from the germline V gene. The V gene lost 2 bases and the J gene lost 2 bases, with 9 bases spanning the gap. CDR3 size: 14 residues. In DNA form, the CDR3 reads TGTGCCAGCAGCTTACACGCCGGTCAAGAGACCCAGTACTTC. Its translation is CASSLHAGQETQYF.

The chain employs TRBV2 and TRBJ1-1; possible D gene TRBD1, 5 bases. The CDR3 totals 13 residues. The germline CDR1 and CDR2 sequences are SNHLY and FYNNEI. V shed 6 bases and J shed 2 bases, with 10 bases lying between them. CDR3 sequence reads: CASRATENTEAFF. CDR3 DNA: TGTGCCAGCAGAGCGACAGAAAACACTGAAGCTTTCTTT.